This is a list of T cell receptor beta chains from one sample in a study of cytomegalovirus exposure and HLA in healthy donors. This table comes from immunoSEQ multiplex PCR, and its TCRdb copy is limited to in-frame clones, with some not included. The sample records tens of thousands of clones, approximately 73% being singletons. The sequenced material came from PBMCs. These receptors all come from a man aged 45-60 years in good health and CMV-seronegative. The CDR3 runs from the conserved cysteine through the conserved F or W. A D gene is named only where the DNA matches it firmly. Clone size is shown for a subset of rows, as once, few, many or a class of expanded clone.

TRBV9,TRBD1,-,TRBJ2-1,CASSAIGGQGNNEQFF,TGTGCCAGCAGCGCCATCGGGGGACAGGGAAACAATGAGCAGTTCTTC
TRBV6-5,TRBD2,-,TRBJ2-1,CASSLASGLADREQFF,TGTGCCAGCAGTTTAGCGTCGGGACTAGCCGACCGAGAGCAGTTCTTC
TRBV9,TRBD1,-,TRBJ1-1,CASSGNRGINTEAFF,TGTGCCAGCAGCGGCAACAGGGGTATAAACACTGAAGCTTTCTTT
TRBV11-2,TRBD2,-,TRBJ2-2,CASMLQRGGNTGELFF,TGTGCCAGCATGCTGCAGCGGGGGGGGAACACCGGGGAGCTGTTTTTT
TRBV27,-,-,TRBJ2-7,CASSGPGTGSYEQYF,TGTGCCAGCAGTGGCCCCGGGACTGGCTCCTACGAGCAGTACTTC
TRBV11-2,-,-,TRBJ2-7,CASSLEWGGPYEQYF,TGTGCCAGCAGCTTAGAGTGGGGGGGCCCCTACGAGCAGTACTTC
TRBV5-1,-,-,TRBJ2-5,CASSLVLQETQYF,TGCGCCAGCAGCTTGGTTTTACAAGAGACCCAGTACTTC
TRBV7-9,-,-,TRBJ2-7,CASSSTYEQYF,TGTGCCAGCAGCTCAACCTACGAGCAGTACTTC
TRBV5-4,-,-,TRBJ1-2,CASSFLVREGGYTF,TGTGCCAGCAGCTTTTTGGTCAGGGAAGGTGGCTACACCTTC
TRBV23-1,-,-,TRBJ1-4,CASSQTDFATNEKLFF,TGCGCCAGCAGTCAGACAGACTTTGCAACTAATGAAAAACTGTTTTTT
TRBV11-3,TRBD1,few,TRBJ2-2,CASSSDRLNTGELFF,TGTGCCAGCAGCTCGGACAGGCTGAACACCGGGGAGCTGTTTTTT
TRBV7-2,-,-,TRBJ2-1,CASSSHSGINNEQFF,TGTGCTAGCAGCTCTCACTCCGGGATCAACAATGAGCAGTTCTTC
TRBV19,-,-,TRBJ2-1,CASSMGGWEQFF,TGTGCCAGTAGTATGGGGGGATGGGAGCAGTTCTTC
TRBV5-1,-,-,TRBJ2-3,CASASGVSTDTQYF,TGCGCCAGCGCGTCGGGGGTTAGCACAGATACGCAGTATTTT
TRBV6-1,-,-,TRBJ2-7,CASSETYEQYF,TGTGCCAGCAGTGAAACTTACGAGCAGTACTTC
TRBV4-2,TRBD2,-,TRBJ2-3,CASSQAASGGTTDTQYF,TGTGCCAGCAGCCAAGCGGCTAGCGGGGGGACCACAGATACGCAGTATTTT
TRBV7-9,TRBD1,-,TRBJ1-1,CASSHEGAATEAFF,TGTGCCAGCAGCCACGAGGGGGCTGCCACTGAAGCTTTCTTT
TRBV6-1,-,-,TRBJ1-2,CASSPGFVDGYTF,TGTGCCAGCAGTCCAGGGTTTGTCGATGGCTACACCTTC
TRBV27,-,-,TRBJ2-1,CASTRQGGKLGYGNEQFF,TGTGCCAGCACCAGACAGGGAGGCAAGTTGGGGTATGGGAATGAGCAGTTCTTC
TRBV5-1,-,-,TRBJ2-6,CASSLRDMSSSGANVLTF,TGCGCCAGCAGCTTGCGGGACATGAGTTCTTCTGGGGCCAACGTCCTGACTTTC
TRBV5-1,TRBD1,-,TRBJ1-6,CASSLASTGSNSPLHF,TGCGCCAGCAGCTTGGCGTCGACAGGGAGTAATTCACCCCTCCACTTT
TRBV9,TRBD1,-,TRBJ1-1,CASSVGPGGSTEAFF,TGTGCCAGCAGCGTAGGTCCAGGGGGCTCTACTGAAGCTTTCTTT
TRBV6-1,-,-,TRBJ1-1,CASSESFRAVAFF,TGTGCCAGCAGTGAAAGTTTCAGGGCGGTAGCTTTCTTT
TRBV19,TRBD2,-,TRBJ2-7,CASSIGGSGGFDEQYF,TGTGCCAGTAGTATAGGGGGTAGCGGGGGGTTCGACGAGCAGTACTTC
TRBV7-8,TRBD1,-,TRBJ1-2,CASSLVDRGWSGYTF,TGTGCCAGCAGCTTAGTGGACAGGGGGTGGTCTGGCTACACCTTC
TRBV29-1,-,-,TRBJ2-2,CSVEDKGAGELFF,TGCAGCGTTGAAGATAAGGGGGCCGGGGAGCTGTTTTTT
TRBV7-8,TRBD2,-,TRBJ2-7,CASSRAGPYEQYF,TGTGCCAGCAGCCGAGCGGGGCCGTACGAGCAGTACTTC
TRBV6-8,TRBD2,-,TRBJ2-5,CASRSSGSRTSFPQPQETQYF,TGTGCCAGCAGATCTTCCGGCAGCCGGACTAGTTTCCCCCAACCCCAAGAGACCCAGTACTTC